The 8 T cell receptor beta chains presented below share a single source sample, sequenced in a study of shared clonotypes between healthy human individuals. Sequenced by immunoSEQ multiplex PCR; TCRdb stores in-frame clones only, minus some. This sample carries about 2.3 million clones, under 95% of them seen once, and the ten largest clones take about 0.36%. The sequencing input was naive CD4+ T cells from PBMCs. Subset: CD45RA+ positively selected. The receptors come from a man younger than 35 in good health. Some clones in this sample may be carry-over from other donors' samples.

The chain couples TRBV28 to TRBJ2-2, with D hard to call. The CDR3 has 13 residues. From germline, CDR1 is MDHEN and CDR2 SYDVKM. Trimming removed 10 bases at V and 0 bases at J, with 9 bases between. CDR3 residues: CATGSPNTGELFF. The CDR3 DNA sequence: TGTGCCACCGGCTCCCCGAACACCGGGGAGCTGTTTTTT.

Comment on this clone: Other DNA sequences within the sample encode an identical CDR3. V is TRBV5-1 and J is TRBJ1-1; D uncertain. The CDR3 has 15 residues. The germline V gene has CDR1 SGHRS and CDR2 YFSETQ. The V and J ends lost 4 bases and 1 base respectively, with 14 bases between them. CDR3 region: CASSLEPGTNTEAFF. For the CDR3, the DNA is TGCGCCAGCAGCCTGGAACCGGGAACGAACACTGAAGCTTTCTTT.

J is TRBJ2-3 and V is TRBV6-1; 13 nucleotides match TRBD2. CDR1 is MNHNS, CDR2 SASEGT, per germline. The CDR3 loop spans 18 amino acids. V gave up 1 base and J gave up 0 bases; unmatched junction bases: 4. The DNA for the CDR3 is TGTGCCAGCAGTGAAGGACTAGCGGGAGGACGAAGCACAGATACGCAGTATTTT. Amino acid sequence: CASSEGLAGGRSTDTQYF.

This rearrangement joins TRBV9 to TRBJ2-2; 9 bases are a match to TRBD2. The J segment lost 6 bases and the V segment lost 0 bases, leaving 6 bases of the junction unmatched. The CDR3 covers 16 residues. CDR1 SGDLS and CDR2 YYNGEE come from the germline V gene. The CDR3: CASSVEVAGVSGELFF. The CDR3 region has the DNA TGTGCCAGCAGCGTAGAAGTAGCGGGAGTCTCCGGGGAGCTGTTTTTT.

The J gene is TRBJ2-5, the V gene TRBV28; D not resolved. The V end lost 11 bases, the J end lost 4 bases, and 11 bases lay between the germline ends. The CDR3 is 11 amino acids. The V gene's germline CDR1 is MDHEN and CDR2 SYDVKM. The CDR3 spells CAGSNGETQYF. In nucleotides, the CDR3 is TGTGCCGGATCGAATGGAGAGACCCAGTACTTC.

V gene TRBV28 combines with J gene TRBJ2-7; maybe TRBD2 (5 bases). V was pared by 3 bases and J by 3 bases, with 9 bases between. The CDR3 extends over 13 amino acids. Germline CDR1 and CDR2: MDHEN and SYDVKM. CDR3 region: CASSFHGIYEQYF. As DNA, the CDR3 is TGTGCCAGCAGTTTTCACGGGATCTACGAGCAGTACTTC.

This clone was found a few times. The rearrangement joins TRBV5-1 to TRBJ1-1; D not resolved. This CDR3 region has 13 residues. V was shortened by 7 bases and J by 1 base, with 11 bases between the two germline ends. Germline CDR1 reads SGHRS; CDR2 reads YFSETQ. CDR3 amino acids: CASGMRANTEAFF. The CDR3 DNA sequence: TGCGCCAGCGGGATGCGAGCGAACACTGAAGCTTTCTTT.

The rearrangement links TRBV18 to TRBJ2-7; D perhaps matches TRBD2 (5 bases). Germline CDR1 is KGHSH and CDR2 is LQKENI. This CDR3 has 13 residues. V was shortened by 3 bases and J by 5 bases, with 11 bases between the two germline ends. CDR3 DNA: TGTGCCAGCTCACCCGGGGTGTCGGACGAGCAGTACTTC. Translated, it gives CASSPGVSDEQYF.